The 8 T cell receptor beta chains given below trace back to one sample, sequenced in a study of blood T cell repertoires in COVID-19. The table came from immunoSEQ multiplex PCR; TCRdb's copy has only in-frame clones and leaves some out. This sample carries 25,000 to 35,000 clones, around nine tenths of them seen once, and the ten largest clones take around 17%. The specimen was peripheral blood. Every receptor here comes from a human donor with active COVID-19. The donor label of this sample is uncertain.

The V and J genes are TRBV24-1 and TRBJ2-1; 7 bases fit TRBD2. The CDR3 has 16 residues. V lost 7 bases and J lost 1; bases outside the gene matches: 9. Germline V gene sequence: CDR1 KGHDR, CDR2 SFDVKD. CDR3 protein: CATRPTGGVSYNEQFF. Written as DNA, the CDR3 is TGTGCCACCAGACCAACTGGGGGGGTATCCTACAATGAGCAGTTCTTC.

The CDR3: CHSSSGNTIYF. The CDR3, as DNA: TGTCATTCGAGCTCTGGAAACACCATATATTTT. The chain uses TRBV6-5 and TRBJ1-3; D ambiguous. There are 11 residues in the CDR3. From germline, CDR1 is MNHEY and CDR2 SVGAGI.

The sample holds a few counts of this clone. The chain has TRBV30 and TRBJ1-6; 7 nucleotides align to TRBD1. Germline CDR1 and CDR2: GTSNPN and SVGIG (reference sequence). CDR3 length: 15 residues. J lost 4 bases, V lost 0 bases, and 3 bases had no gene match. This CDR3 reads CAWSVQGKYNSPLHF. CDR3 in DNA: TGTGCCTGGAGTGTACAGGGGAAATATAATTCACCCCTCCACTTT.

The chain has TRBV11-1 and TRBJ1-1, with D possibly matching TRBD1 (6 bases). V lost 1 base and J 6 bases, leaving 15 bases between the germline ends. CDR1 is SGHAT, CDR2 FQDESV, per germline (reference sequence). The length of the CDR3 is 15 residues. This chain's CDR3 is CASSLGDKTTPEAFF. The CDR3 DNA reads TGTGCCAGCAGCTTAGGGGACAAGACTACCCCTGAAGCTTTCTTT.

The chain carries TRBV30 and TRBJ2-7; D unresolved. The CDR3 runs 11 residues. The V end lost 3 bases, the J end lost 4 bases, and 7 bases lay between the germline ends. Germline CDR1 GTSNPN, CDR2 SVGIG (reference sequence). Here the CDR3 DNA reads TGTGCCTGGAGCCGGTCGTACGAGCAGTACTTC. It specifies CAWSRSYEQYF.

This chain uses TRBV4-2 with TRBJ1-1; possibly TRBD1 for D (5 bases). The V gene's germline CDR1 is LGHNA and CDR2 YNFKEQ. This CDR3 is built from 15 residues. Trimming removed 0 bases at V and 7 bases at J, with 15 bases between. CDR3 DNA: TGTGCCAGCAGCCAAGATGGGGCGGGGTCAGTTGAAGCTTTCTTT. Its protein is CASSQDGAGSVEAFF.

This clone was picked up one time. The chain has TRBV5-4 and TRBJ2-7; tentatively, D is TRBD1 (6 bases). Trimming left V 1 base short and J 5 bases short, with 13 bases between. CDR3 size: 14 residues. Germline V gene data show CDR1 as SGHNT and CDR2 as YYREEE (reference sequence). In nucleotides, the CDR3 is TGTGCCAGCAGCTTGATACAGGGTGGCGACGAGCAGTACTTC. Its translation: CASSLIQGGDEQYF.

The V gene is TRBV7-2, the J gene TRBJ2-3, with TRBD2 identical over 15 bases. The CDR3 consists of 18 residues. The germline V gene encodes CDR1 SGHTA and CDR2 FQGNSA. With V trimmed by 5 bases and J by 5 bases, 11 bases remained unmatched. CDR3 residues: CASSKAPGLAGGQDTQYF. The CDR3 region has the DNA TGTGCCAGCAGCAAAGCCCCCGGACTAGCGGGGGGGCAAGATACGCAGTATTTT.